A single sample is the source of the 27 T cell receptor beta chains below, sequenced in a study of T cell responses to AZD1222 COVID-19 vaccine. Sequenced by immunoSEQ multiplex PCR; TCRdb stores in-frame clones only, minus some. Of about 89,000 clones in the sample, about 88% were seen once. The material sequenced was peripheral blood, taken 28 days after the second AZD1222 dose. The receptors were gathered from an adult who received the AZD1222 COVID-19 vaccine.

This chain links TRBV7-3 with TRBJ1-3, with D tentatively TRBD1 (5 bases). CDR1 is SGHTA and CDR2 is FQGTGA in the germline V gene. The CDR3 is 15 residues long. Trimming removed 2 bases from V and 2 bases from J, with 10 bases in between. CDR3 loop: CASSLSPGTGNTIYF. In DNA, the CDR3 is TGTGCCAGCAGCTTATCCCCAGGGACTGGAAACACCATATATTTT. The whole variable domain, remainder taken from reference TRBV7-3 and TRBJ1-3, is GAGVSQTPSNKVTEKGKYVELRCDPISGHTALYWYRQSLGQGPEFLIYFQGTGAADDSGLPNDRFFAVRPEGSVSTLKIQRTERGDSAVYLCASSLSPGTGNTIYFGEGSWLTVV.

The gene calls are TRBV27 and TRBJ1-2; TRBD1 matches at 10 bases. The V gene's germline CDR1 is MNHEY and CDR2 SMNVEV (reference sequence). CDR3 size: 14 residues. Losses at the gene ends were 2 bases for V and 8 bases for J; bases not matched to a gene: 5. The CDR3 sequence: CASSLAGQGNGYTF. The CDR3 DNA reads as TGTGCCAGCAGTTTAGCGGGACAGGGGAACGGCTACACCTTC.

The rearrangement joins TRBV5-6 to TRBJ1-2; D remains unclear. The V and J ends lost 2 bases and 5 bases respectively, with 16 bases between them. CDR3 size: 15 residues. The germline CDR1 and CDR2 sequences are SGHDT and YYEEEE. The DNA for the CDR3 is TGTGCCAGCAGCTTTATAGTGTCAAACCTATATGGCTACACCTTC. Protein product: CASSFIVSNLYGYTF.

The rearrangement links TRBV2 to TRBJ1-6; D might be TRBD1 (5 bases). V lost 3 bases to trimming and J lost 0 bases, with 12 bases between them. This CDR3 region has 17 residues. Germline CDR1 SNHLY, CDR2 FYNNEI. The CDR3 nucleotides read TGTGCCAGCAGTGACCCGGGACGGAGCTCCTATAATTCACCCCTCCACTTT. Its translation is CASSDPGRSSYNSPLHF.

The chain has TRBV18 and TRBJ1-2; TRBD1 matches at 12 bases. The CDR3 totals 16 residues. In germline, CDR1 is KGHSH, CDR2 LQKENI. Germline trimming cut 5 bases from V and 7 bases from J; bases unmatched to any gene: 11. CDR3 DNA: TGTGCCAGCTCAGCAGTTTCGGGACAGGGGGCGAGTGGCTACACCTTC. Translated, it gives CASSAVSGQGASGYTF.

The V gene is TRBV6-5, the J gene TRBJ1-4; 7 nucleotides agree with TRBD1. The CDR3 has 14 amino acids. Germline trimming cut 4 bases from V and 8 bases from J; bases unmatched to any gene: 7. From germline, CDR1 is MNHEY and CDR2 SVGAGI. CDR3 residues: CASSFDRVGEKLFF. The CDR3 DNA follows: TGTGCCAGCAGTTTTGACAGGGTCGGGGAAAAACTGTTTTTT.

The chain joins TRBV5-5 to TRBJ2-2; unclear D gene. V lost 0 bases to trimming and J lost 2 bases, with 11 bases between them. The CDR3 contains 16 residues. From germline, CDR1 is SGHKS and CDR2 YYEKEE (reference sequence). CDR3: CASSLVSTANTGELFF. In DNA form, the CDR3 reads TGTGCCAGCAGCTTGGTCAGCACAGCTAACACCGGGGAGCTGTTTTTT.

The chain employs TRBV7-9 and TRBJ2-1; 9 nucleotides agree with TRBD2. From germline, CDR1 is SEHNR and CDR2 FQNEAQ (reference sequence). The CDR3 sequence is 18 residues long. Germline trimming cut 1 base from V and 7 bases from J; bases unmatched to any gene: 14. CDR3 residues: CASSLGGGASSVPNEQFF. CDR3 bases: TGTGCCAGCAGCTTAGGCGGGGGGGCTTCGTCCGTACCGAATGAGCAGTTCTTC.

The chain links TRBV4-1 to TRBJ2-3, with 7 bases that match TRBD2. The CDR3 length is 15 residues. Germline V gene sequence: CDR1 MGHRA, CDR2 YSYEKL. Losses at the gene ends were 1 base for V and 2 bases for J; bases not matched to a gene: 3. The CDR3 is CASSQAGGFTDTQYF. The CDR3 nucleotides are TGCGCCAGCAGCCAAGCGGGGGGATTCACAGATACGCAGTATTTT.

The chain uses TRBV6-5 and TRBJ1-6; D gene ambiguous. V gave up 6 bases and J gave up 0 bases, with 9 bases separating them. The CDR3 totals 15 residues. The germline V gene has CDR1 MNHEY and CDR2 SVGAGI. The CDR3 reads CASRGRYSYNSPLHF. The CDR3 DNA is TGTGCCAGCAGGGGGAGATACTCCTATAATTCACCCCTCCACTTT.

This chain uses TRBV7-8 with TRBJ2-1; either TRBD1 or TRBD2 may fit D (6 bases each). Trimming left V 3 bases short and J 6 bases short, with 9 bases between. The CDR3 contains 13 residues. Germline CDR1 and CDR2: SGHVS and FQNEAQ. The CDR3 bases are TGTGCCAGCAGCTTCTGGGGGGCCAATGAGCAGTTCTTC. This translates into CASSFWGANEQFF.

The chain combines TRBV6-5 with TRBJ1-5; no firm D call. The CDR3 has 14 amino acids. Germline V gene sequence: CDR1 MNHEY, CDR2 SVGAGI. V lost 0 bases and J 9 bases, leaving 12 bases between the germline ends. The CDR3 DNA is TGTGCCAGCAGTTACTCTGCCGGGTCCCGGCCCCAGCATTTT. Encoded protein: CASSYSAGSRPQHF.

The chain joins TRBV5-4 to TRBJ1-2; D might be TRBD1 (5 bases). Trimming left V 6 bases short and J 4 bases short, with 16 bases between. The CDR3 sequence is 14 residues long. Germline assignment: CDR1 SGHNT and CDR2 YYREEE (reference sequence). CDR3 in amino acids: CASTVPDKSYGYTF. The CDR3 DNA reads TGTGCCAGCACTGTCCCGGACAAGAGCTATGGCTACACCTTC.

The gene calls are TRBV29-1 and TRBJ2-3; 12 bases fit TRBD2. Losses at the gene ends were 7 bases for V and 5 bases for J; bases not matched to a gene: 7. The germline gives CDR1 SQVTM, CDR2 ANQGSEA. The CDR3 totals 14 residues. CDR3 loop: CSGTTSGGRDTQYF. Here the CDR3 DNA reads TGCAGCGGCACGACTAGCGGGGGACGAGATACGCAGTATTTT.

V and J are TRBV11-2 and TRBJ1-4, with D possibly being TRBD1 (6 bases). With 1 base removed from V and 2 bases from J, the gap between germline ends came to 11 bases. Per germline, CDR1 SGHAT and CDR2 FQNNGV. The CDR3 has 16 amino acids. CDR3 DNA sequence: TGTGCCAGCAGCTTAGCGGGGGGCGCGACTAATGAAAAACTGTTTTTT. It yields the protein CASSLAGGATNEKLFF.

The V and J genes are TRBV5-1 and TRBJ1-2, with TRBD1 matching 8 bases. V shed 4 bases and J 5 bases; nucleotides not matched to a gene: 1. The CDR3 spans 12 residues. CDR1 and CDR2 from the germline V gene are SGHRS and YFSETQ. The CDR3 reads CASSDRGYGYTF. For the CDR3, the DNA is TGCGCCAGCAGCGACAGGGGTTATGGCTACACCTTC.

The CDR3 DNA follows: TGCGCCAGCAGCTTGTTGGGGGGACAAAACAATGAGCAGTTCTTC. It yields the protein CASSLLGGQNNEQFF. The gene calls are TRBV5-1 and TRBJ2-1; D possibly uses TRBD1 or TRBD2 (6 bases each). Deletions cut 1 base from V and 5 bases from J, with 13 bases between. The CDR3 length is 15 residues. Germline assignment: CDR1 SGHRS and CDR2 YFSETQ.

CDR3 protein: CASRRQGGESYNEQFF. The CDR3, as DNA: TGTGCCAGCAGGAGACAGGGGGGGGAATCCTACAATGAGCAGTTCTTC. This chain joins TRBV14 and TRBJ2-1; 9 positions match TRBD1. The J segment lost 1 base and the V segment lost 6 bases, leaving 7 bases of the junction unmatched. In germline, CDR1 is SGHDN, CDR2 FVKESK. This CDR3 contains 16 residues.

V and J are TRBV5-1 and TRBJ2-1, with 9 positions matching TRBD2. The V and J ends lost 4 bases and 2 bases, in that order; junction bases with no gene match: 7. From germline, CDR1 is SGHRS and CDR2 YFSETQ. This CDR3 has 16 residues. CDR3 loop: CASSIPLAGPYNEQFF. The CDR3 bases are TGCGCCAGCAGCATCCCTCTAGCGGGGCCCTACAATGAGCAGTTCTTC.

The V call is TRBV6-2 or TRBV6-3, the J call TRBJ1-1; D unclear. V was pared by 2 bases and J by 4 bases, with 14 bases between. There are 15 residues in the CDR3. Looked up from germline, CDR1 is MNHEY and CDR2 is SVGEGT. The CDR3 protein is CASSYDRAYITEAFF. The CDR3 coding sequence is TGTGCCAGCAGTTACGACCGCGCATATATCACTGAAGCTTTCTTT.

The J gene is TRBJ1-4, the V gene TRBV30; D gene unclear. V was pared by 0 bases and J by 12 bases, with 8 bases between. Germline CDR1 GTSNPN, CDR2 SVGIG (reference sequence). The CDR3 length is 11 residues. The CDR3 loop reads CAWSVGQELFF. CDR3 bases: TGTGCCTGGAGTGTTGGGCAGGAACTGTTTTTT.

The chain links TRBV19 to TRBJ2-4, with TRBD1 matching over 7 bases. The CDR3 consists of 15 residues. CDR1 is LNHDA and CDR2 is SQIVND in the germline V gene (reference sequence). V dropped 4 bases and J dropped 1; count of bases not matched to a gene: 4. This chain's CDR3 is CASSTWDSAKNIQYF. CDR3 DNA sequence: TGTGCCAGTAGTACCTGGGACAGCGCCAAAAACATTCAGTACTTC.

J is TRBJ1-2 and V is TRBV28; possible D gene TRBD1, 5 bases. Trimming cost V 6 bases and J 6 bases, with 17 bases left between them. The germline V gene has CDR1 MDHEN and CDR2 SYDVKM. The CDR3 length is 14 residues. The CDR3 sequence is CASRNTGARNGYTF. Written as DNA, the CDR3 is TGTGCCAGCAGGAATACCGGGGCAAGGAATGGCTACACCTTC.

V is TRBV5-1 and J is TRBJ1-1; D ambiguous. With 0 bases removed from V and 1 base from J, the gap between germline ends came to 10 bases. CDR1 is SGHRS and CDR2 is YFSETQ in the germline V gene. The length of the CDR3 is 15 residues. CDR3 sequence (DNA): TGCGCCAGCAGCTTGGCCGAGGGCAGGAACACTGAAGCTTTCTTT. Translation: CASSLAEGRNTEAFF.

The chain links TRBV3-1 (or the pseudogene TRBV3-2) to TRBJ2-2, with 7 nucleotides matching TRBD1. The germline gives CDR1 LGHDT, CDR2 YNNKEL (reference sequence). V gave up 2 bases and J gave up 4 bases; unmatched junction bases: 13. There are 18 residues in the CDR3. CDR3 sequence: CASSQKIVGQLTTGELFF. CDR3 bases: TGTGCCAGCAGCCAAAAAATAGTGGGACAGTTAACCACCGGGGAGCTGTTTTTT.

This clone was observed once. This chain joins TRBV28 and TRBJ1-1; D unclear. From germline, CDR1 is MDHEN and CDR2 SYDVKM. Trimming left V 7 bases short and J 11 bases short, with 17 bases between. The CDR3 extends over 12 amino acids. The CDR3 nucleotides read TGTGCCAGCACTTCCCGTGTGGGGATGGCTTTCTTT. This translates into CASTSRVGMAFF.

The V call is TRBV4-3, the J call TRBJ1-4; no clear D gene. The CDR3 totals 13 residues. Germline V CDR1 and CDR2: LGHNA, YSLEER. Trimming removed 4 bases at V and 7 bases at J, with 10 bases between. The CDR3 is CASSLRNLEKLFF. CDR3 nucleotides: TGCGCCAGCAGCCTCCGCAACCTTGAAAAACTGTTTTTT.